This TCR beta chain appears in the sequencing data of a study of regulatory T cells in long-lasting Graves disease. Study-level information: Graves' patients who were just diagnosed had used antithyroid drugs for under 3 months.

Trimming stripped 8 bases from V and 6 bases from J, with 17 bases between. CDR3 length equals 14 residues. The germline gives CDR1 MNHEY, CDR2 SMNVEV (reference sequence). Regarding time point: newly diagnosed GD, antithyroid drugs for less than 3 months. TCR sequences were obtained from RNA taken from PBMCs. There are many counts of this clonotype. Sequencing libraries for TCR beta were prepared with iRepertoire HTBI primers and Arm-PCR of CDR3 regions. Each CDR3 protein is one row after TCRdb ran MiXCR on the multiplex PCR reads. The profile shows 450,000 to 700,000 distinct CDR3 sequences, about 14% of them singletons. These data are also associated with another study on T cells in Graves' hyperthyroidism and ophthalmopathy. That investigation notes: A lack of ophthalmopathy progression within 18 months defined stable Graves' hyperthyroidism.

The sequencing here drew on peripheral blood mononuclear cells (PBMCs), taken at new diagnosis, from a patient treated with antithyroid drugs. The source is a man between 25 and 39 years old with Graves disease. This chain uses TRBV27 with TRBJ2-1; D may be TRBD2 (5 bases). The CDR3 coding sequence is TGTGCCAGCGCACCCTCCGGACTTTTCAATGAGCAGTTCTTC. As protein: CASAPSGLFNEQFF.